The next 12 T cell receptor beta chains were all read from a single sample in a study of blood T cell repertoires in COVID-19. This table comes from immunoSEQ multiplex PCR, and its TCRdb copy is limited to in-frame clones, with some not included. The sample includes about 240,000 clones, roughly 80% seen only once; the top ten take more than 9.5%. The sequenced material came from peripheral blood. The receptors here all came from a woman aged 80 or older with acute or convalescent COVID-19.

The chain couples TRBV28 to TRBJ2-2; D possibly corresponds to TRBD2 (7 bases). The germline V gene has CDR1 MDHEN and CDR2 SYDVKM. The CDR3 consists of 18 residues. V gave up 6 bases and J gave up 2 bases, with 22 bases separating them. The DNA for the CDR3 is TGTGCCAGCAGAACGACCGGTCGAGGGGGGGTCAACACCGGGGAGCTGTTTTTT. It specifies CASRTTGRGGVNTGELFF.

CDR3 protein: CASSLAAGVNEQFF. CDR3 DNA sequence: TGCGCCAGCAGCTTGGCGGCGGGGGTCAATGAGCAGTTCTTC. The chain recombines TRBV5-1 with TRBJ2-1, with TRBD2 matching 7 bases. The CDR3 consists of 14 residues. CDR1 is SGHRS and CDR2 is YFSETQ in the germline V gene. V was pared by 0 bases and J by 6 bases, with 3 bases of the junction left unmatched.

This clone was found once. Written as DNA, the CDR3 is TGTGCCAGCAGGACCAGAGTAGGGGGCGAGCAGTACTTC. Encoded protein: CASRTRVGGEQYF. The J gene is TRBJ2-7, the V gene TRBV12-3 or TRBV12-4, with a weak D call TRBD1 (6 bases). The CDR3 extends over 13 amino acids. Trimming left V 6 bases short and J 6 bases short, with 15 bases between.

This clone was observed once. The chain carries TRBV7-3 and TRBJ2-7; 11 bases map to TRBD2. Per the germline V gene, CDR1 is SGHTA and CDR2 is FQGTGA. CDR3 length: 15 amino acids. The V gene end was trimmed by 5 bases and the J gene end by 0 bases; junction bases not matched to a gene: 3. The CDR3 region has the DNA TGTGCCAGCAGCACTAGCGGGGGTACCTCCTACGAGCAGTACTTC. This encodes CASSTSGGTSYEQYF.

The genes are TRBV24-1 and TRBJ1-5; D ambiguous. The CDR3 is 12 residues long. V lost 4 bases and J lost 4, with 4 bases in between. Germline V gene sequence: CDR1 KGHDR, CDR2 SFDVKD. The CDR3 is CATSDPNQPQHF. CDR3 DNA sequence: TGTGCCACCAGTGACCCAAATCAGCCCCAGCATTTT.

V and J are TRBV5-1 and TRBJ2-7; weak D call: TRBD1 (5 bases). Germline CDR1 SGHRS, CDR2 YFSETQ. The CDR3 runs to 15 residues. V gave up 2 bases and J gave up 0 bases, with 12 bases separating them. Here the CDR3 DNA reads TGCGCCAGCAGCTTTGGGGCAGGGTCCTCCTACGAGCAGTACTTC. This gives the protein CASSFGAGSSYEQYF. Drawing the rest from reference TRBV5-1 and TRBJ2-7, the complete variable domain is KAGVTQTPRYLIKTRGQQVTLSCSPISGHRSVSWYQQTPGQGLQFLFEYFSETQRNKGNFPGRFSGRQFSNSRSEMNVSTLELGDSALYLCASSFGAGSSYEQYFGPGTRLTVT.

The genes are TRBV11-2 and TRBJ2-3; D not resolved. Per germline, CDR1 SGHAT and CDR2 FQNNGV. V shed 2 bases and J shed 11 bases, with 11 bases lying between them. This CDR3 has 12 residues. This CDR3 is CASSLPRHWQYF. CDR3 nucleotide sequence: TGTGCCAGCAGCTTACCCAGACACTGGCAGTATTTT.

The chain has TRBV7-2 and TRBJ1-1, with D hard to call. The V gene lost 1 base and the J gene lost 4 bases, with 7 bases spanning the gap. CDR3 length equals 13 residues. CDR1 and CDR2 (germline): SGHTA, FQGNSA. The CDR3 nucleotides are TGTGCCAGCAGCTTAGGCCCGAGCACTGAAGCTTTCTTT. It is translated as CASSLGPSTEAFF.

The gene calls are TRBV5-4 and TRBJ2-7; 7 bases align to TRBD2. This CDR3 is built from 15 residues. Germline V CDR1 and CDR2: SGHNT, YYREEE (reference sequence). Trimming removed 2 bases from V and 7 bases from J; junction bases left unmatched: 12. This CDR3 reads CASSFGLAAPLEQYF. Written as DNA, the CDR3 is TGTGCCAGCAGCTTCGGGCTAGCGGCTCCCTTGGAGCAGTACTTC. Together with reference TRBV5-4 and TRBJ2-7, the CDR3 gives the full variable domain: ETGVTQSPTHLIKTRGQQVTLRCSSQSGHNTVSWYQQALGQGPQFIFQYYREEENGRGNFPPRFSGLQFPNYSSELNVNALELDDSALYLCASSFGLAAPLEQYFGPGTRLTVT.

The chain recombines TRBV5-1 with TRBJ2-5; D not resolved. The germline CDR1 and CDR2 sequences are SGHRS and YFSETQ. The CDR3 extends over 15 amino acids. V was shortened by 6 bases and J by 1 base, with 16 bases between the two germline ends. In DNA form, the CDR3 reads TGCGCCAGCAAAGTATCGGGTACCCCCCAAGAGACCCAGTACTTC. Encoded protein: CASKVSGTPQETQYF.

The V call is TRBV19, the J call TRBJ1-5; D is unresolved. This CDR3 spans 10 amino acids. Trimming cost V 7 bases and J 11 bases, with 9 bases left between them. The V gene's germline CDR1 is LNHDA and CDR2 SQIVND (reference sequence). CDR3 nucleotide sequence: TGTGCCAGTAAGATCGGGGCCCAGCATTTT. Protein sequence: CASKIGAQHF.

The genes are TRBV28 and TRBJ1-6; D ambiguous. The CDR3 has 16 residues. Germline CDR1 is MDHEN and CDR2 is SYDVKM. Trimming removed 7 bases from V and 5 bases from J, with 18 bases in between. CDR3 amino acids: CASIRRGRTDNSPLHF. The CDR3 region has the DNA TGTGCCAGCATCAGACGGGGTCGGACGGATAATTCACCCCTCCACTTT.